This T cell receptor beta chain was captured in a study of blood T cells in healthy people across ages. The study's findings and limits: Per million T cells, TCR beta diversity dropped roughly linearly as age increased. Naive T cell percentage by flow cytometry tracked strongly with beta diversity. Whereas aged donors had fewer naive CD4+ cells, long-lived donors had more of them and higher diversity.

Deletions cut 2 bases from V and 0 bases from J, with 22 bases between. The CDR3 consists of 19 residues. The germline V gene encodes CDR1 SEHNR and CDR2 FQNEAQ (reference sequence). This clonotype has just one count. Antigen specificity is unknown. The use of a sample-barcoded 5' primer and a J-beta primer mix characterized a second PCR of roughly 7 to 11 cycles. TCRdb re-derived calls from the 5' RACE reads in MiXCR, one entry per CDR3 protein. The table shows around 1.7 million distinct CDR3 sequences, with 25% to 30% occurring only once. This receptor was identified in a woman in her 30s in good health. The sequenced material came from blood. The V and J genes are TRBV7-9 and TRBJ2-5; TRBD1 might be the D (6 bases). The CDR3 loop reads CASSLWLRSGDVDQETQYF. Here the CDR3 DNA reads TGTGCCAGCAGCTTATGGTTGAGATCAGGGGATGTGGACCAAGAGACCCAGTACTTC.